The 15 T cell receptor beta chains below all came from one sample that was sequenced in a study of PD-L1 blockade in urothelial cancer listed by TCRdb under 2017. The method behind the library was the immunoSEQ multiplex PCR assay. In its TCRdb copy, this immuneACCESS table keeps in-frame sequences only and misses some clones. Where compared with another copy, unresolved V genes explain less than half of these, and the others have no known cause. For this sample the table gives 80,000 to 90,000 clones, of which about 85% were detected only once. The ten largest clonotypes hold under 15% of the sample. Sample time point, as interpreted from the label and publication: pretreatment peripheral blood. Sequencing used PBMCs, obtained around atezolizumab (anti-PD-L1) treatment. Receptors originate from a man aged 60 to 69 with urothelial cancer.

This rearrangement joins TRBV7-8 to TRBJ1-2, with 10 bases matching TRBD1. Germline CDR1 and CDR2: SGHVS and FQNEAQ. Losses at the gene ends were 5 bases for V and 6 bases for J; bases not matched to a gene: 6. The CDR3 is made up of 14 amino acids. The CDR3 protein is CASSRDRGIDGYTF. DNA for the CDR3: TGTGCCAGCAGCCGGGACAGGGGTATCGATGGCTACACCTTC.

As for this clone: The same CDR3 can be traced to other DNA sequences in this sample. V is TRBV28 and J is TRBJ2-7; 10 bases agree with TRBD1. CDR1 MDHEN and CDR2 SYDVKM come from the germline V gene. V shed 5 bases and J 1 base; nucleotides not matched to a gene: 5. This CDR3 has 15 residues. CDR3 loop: CASSAPGQGSYEQYF. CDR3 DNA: TGTGCCAGCAGTGCTCCGGGACAGGGGTCCTACGAGCAGTACTTC.

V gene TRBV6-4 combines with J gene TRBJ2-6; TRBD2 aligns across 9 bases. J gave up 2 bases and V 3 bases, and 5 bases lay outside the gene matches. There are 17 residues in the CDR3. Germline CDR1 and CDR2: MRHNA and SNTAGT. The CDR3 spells CASSELASGAGANVLTF. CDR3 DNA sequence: TGTGCCAGCAGTGAGCTTGCTAGCGGGGCTGGGGCCAACGTCCTGACTTTC.

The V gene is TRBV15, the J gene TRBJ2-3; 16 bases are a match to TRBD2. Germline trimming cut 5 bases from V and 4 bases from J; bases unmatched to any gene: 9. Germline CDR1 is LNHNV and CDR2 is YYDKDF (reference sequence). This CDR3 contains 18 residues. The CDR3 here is CATSGTSGRAVWSDTQYF. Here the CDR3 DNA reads TGTGCCACCAGCGGGACTAGCGGGAGGGCCGTCTGGTCAGATACGCAGTATTTT. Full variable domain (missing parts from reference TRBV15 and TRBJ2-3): DAMVIQNPRYQVTQFGKPVTLSCSQTLNHNVMYWYQQKSSQAPKLLFHYYDKDFNNEADTPDNFQSRRPNTSFCFLDIRSPGLGDTAMYLCATSGTSGRAVWSDTQYFGPGTRLTVL.

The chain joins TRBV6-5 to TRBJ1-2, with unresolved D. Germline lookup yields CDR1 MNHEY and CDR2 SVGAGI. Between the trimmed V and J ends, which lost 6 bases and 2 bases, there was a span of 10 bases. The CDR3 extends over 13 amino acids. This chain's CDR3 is CASSRDENYGYTF. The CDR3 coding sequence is TGTGCCAGCAGCCGAGATGAAAACTATGGCTACACCTTC.

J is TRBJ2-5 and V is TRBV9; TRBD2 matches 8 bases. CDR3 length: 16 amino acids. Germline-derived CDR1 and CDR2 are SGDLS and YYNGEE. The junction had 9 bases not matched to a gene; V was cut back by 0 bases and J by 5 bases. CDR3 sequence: CASSVADRGRSETQYF. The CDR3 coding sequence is TGTGCCAGCAGCGTAGCTGATCGCGGGAGGAGTGAGACCCAGTACTTC.

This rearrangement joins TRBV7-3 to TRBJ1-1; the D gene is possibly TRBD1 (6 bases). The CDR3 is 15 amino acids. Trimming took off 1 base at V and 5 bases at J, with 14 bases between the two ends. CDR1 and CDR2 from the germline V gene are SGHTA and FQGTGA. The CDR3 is CASSLNQGILTEAFF. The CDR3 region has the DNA TGTGCCAGCAGCTTAAACCAGGGGATCTTAACTGAAGCTTTCTTT.

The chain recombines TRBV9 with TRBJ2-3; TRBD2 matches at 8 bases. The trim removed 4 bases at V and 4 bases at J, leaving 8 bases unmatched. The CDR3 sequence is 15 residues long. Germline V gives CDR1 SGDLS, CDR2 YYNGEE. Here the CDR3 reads CASSPRTSSSDTQYF. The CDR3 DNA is TGTGCCAGCAGCCCTCGGACTAGCAGCTCAGATACGCAGTATTTT.

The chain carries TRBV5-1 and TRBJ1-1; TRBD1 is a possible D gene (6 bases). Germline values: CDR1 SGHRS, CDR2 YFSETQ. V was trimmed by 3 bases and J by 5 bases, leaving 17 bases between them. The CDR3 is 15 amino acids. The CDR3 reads CASSWLGGSETEAFF. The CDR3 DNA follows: TGCGCCAGCAGCTGGCTAGGGGGATCGGAAACTGAAGCTTTCTTT.

The CDR3 spells CASRLWRQETQYF. The CDR3 coding sequence is TGTGCCAGCAGGTTGTGGAGGCAAGAGACCCAGTACTTC. The chain recombines TRBV5-6 with TRBJ2-5, with a tentative D call TRBD2 (5 bases). Trimming shortened V by 5 bases and J by 2 bases, and 10 bases separated the two germline ends. CDR1 SGHDT and CDR2 YYEEEE come from the germline V gene. CDR3 length: 13 residues.

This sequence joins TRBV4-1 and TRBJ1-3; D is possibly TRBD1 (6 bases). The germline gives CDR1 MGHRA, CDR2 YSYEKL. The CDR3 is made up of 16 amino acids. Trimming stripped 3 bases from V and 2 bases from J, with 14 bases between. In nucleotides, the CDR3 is TGCGCCAGCAGCCACCAAACAGGGAGGGCTGGAAACACCATATATTTT. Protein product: CASSHQTGRAGNTIYF.

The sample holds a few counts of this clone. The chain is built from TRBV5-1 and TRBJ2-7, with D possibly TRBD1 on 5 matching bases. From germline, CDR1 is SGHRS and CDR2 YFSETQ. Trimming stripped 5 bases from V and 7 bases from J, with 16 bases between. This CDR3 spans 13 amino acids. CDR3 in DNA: TGCGCCAGCAGTCAAGACCCTAAGGGGGAGCAGTACTTC. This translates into CASSQDPKGEQYF.

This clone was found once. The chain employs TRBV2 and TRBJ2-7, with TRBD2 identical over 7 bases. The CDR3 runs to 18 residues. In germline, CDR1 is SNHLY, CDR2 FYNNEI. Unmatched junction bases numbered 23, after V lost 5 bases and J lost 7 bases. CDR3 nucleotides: TGTGCCAGCAGTCCCCCGCGGCATGGTAACAGCGGGACGTGTGAGCAGTACTTC. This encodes CASSPPRHGNSGTCEQYF.

The CDR3 DNA sequence: TGTGCCAGCAGTTACGCCAGGCTGTACTATGGCTACACCTTC. This codes for CASSYARLYYGYTF. This chain links TRBV6-5 with TRBJ1-2; D is uncertain. Trimming left V 2 bases short and J 3 bases short, with 10 bases between. The V gene's germline CDR1 is MNHEY and CDR2 SVGAGI. The CDR3 contains 14 residues.

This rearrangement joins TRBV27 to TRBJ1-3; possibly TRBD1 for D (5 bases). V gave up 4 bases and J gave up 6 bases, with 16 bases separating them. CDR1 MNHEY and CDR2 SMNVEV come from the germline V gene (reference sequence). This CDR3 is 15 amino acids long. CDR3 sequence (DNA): TGTGCCAGCAGTTCGGCGGGACGCCTCCAAAACACCATATATTTT. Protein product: CASSSAGRLQNTIYF.